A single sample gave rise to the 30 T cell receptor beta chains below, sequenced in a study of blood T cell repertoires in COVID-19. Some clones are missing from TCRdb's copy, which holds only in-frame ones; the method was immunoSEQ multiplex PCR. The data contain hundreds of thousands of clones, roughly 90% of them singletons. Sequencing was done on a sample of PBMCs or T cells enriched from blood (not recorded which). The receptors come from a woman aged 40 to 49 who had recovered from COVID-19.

This chain's CDR3 is CASSLDETGRRGGTEAFF. The CDR3 DNA sequence: TGTGCCAGCAGCTTAGATGAGACAGGGAGACGGGGGGGCACTGAAGCTTTCTTT. The genes are TRBV7-6 and TRBJ1-1; TRBD1 aligns across 7 bases. The CDR3 is 18 amino acids. Germline V CDR1 and CDR2: SGHVS, FNYEAQ. V gave up 1 base and J gave up 4 bases; unmatched junction bases: 15.

The CDR3 sequence is CASSLSIRRLAGKNEQFF. The CDR3 nucleotides are TGTGCCAGCAGTTTATCGATAAGGCGACTAGCGGGGAAGAATGAGCAGTTCTTC. The V and J genes are TRBV27 and TRBJ2-1, with 11 nucleotides matching TRBD2. Per germline, CDR1 MNHEY and CDR2 SMNVEV (reference sequence). J lost 7 bases, V lost 0 bases, and 11 bases had no gene match. This CDR3 has 18 amino acids.

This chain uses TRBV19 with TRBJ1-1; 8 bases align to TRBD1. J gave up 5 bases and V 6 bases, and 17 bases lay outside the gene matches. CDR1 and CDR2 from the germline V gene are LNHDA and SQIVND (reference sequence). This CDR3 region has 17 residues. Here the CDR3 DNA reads TGTGCCAGTAGGAAGCGGACAGGGACCTCCGGGGGGACTGAAGCTTTCTTT. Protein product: CASRKRTGTSGGTEAFF.

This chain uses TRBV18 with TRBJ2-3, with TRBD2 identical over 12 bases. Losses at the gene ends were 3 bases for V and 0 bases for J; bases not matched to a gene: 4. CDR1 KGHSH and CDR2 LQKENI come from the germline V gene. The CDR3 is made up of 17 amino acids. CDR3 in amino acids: CASSPGTSGWSTDTQYF. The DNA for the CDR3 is TGTGCCAGCTCACCCGGGACTAGCGGGTGGAGCACAGATACGCAGTATTTT.

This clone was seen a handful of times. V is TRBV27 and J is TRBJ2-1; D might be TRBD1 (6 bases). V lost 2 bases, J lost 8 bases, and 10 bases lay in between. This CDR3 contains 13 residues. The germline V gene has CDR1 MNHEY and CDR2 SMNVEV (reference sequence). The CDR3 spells CASSLIGGYEQFF. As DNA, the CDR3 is TGTGCCAGCAGTTTAATAGGGGGATATGAGCAGTTCTTC.

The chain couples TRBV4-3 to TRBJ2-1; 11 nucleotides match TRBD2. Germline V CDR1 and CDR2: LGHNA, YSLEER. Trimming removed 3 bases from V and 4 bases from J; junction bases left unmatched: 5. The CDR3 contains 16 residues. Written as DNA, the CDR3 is TGCGCCAGCAGCCACCCTACTAGCGGGAGTTACAATGAGCAGTTCTTC. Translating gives CASSHPTSGSYNEQFF.

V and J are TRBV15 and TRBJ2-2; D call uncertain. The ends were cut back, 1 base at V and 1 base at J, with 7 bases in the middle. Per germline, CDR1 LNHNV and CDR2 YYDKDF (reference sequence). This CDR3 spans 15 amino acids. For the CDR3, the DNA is TGTGCCACCAGCAGAGTCGGTGTGAACACCGGGGAGCTGTTTTTT. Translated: CATSRVGVNTGELFF.

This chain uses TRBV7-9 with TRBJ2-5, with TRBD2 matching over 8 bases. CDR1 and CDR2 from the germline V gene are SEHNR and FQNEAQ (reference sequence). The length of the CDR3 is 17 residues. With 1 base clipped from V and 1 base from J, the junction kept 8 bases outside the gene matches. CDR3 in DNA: TGTGCCAGCAGCTTAGAAAGGGCTAGCGGGTTCCAAGAGACCCAGTACTTC. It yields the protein CASSLERASGFQETQYF.

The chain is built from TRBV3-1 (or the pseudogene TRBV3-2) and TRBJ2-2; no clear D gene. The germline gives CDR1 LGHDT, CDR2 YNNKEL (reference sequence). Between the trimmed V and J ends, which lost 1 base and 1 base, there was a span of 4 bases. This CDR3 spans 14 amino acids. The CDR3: CASSQARNTGELFF. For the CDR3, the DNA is TGTGCCAGCAGCCAAGCCAGGAACACCGGGGAGCTGTTTTTT.

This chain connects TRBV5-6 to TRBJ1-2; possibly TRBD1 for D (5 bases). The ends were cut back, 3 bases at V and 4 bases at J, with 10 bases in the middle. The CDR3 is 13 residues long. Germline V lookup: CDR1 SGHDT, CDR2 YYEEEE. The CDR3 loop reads CASSSTGLYGYTF. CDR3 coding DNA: TGTGCCAGCAGCTCTACGGGACTCTATGGCTACACCTTC.

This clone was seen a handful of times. CDR3 nucleotides: TGCGCCAGCAGCTTAGGACTAGCGGGAGGGAACGAGCAGTACTTC. This translates into CASSLGLAGGNEQYF. The rearrangement uses TRBV5-1 and TRBJ2-7, with 15 bases matching TRBD2. After removal of 2 bases from V and 5 bases from J, the junction contained 2 bases not matched to a gene. The CDR3 has 15 amino acids. Per germline, CDR1 SGHRS and CDR2 YFSETQ.

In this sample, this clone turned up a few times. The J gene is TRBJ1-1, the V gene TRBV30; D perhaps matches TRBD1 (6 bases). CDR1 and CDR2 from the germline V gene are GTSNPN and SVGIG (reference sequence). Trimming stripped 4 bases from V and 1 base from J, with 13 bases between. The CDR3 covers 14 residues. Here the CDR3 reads CAWTVGQTNTEAFF. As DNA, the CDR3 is TGTGCCTGGACCGTGGGACAAACGAACACTGAAGCTTTCTTT.

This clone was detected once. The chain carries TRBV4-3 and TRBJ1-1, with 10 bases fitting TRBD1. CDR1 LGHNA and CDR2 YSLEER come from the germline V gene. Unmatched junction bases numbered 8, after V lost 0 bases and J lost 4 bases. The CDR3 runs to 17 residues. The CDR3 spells CASSQDGTGVRSTEAFF. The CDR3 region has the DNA TGCGCCAGCAGCCAAGATGGGACAGGGGTTAGGAGCACTGAAGCTTTCTTT.

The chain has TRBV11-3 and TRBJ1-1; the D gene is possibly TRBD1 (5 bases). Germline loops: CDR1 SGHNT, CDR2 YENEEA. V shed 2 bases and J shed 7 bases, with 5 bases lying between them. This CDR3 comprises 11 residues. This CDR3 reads CASSLQGEAFF. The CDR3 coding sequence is TGTGCCAGCAGCTTACAGGGTGAAGCTTTCTTT.

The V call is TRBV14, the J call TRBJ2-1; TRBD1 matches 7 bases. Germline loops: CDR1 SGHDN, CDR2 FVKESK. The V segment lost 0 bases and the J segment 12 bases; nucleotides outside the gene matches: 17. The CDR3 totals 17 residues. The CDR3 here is CASSQDLSGQAIVRQFF. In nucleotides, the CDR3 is TGTGCCAGCAGCCAAGATTTGTCAGGACAGGCCATTGTGAGGCAGTTCTTC.

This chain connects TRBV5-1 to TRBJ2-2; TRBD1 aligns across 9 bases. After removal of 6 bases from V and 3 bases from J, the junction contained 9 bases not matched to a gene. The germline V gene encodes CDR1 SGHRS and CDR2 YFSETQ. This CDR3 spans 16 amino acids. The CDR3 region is CASISGGQGYTGELFF. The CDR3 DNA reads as TGCGCCAGCATCTCAGGGGGACAGGGTTACACCGGGGAGCTGTTTTTT.

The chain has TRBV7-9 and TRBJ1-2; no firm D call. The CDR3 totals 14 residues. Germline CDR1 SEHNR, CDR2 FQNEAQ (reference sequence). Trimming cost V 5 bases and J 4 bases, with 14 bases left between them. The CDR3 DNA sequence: TGTGCCAGCAGCACACCGGGAACCTCCTATGGCTACACCTTC. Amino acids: CASSTPGTSYGYTF. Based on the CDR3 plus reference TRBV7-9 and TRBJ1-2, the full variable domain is DTGVSQNPRHKITKRGQNVTFRCDPISEHNRLYWYRQTLGQGPEFLTYFQNEAQLEKSRLLSDRFSAERPKGSFSTLEIQRTEQGDSAMYLCASSTPGTSYGYTFGSGTRLTVV.

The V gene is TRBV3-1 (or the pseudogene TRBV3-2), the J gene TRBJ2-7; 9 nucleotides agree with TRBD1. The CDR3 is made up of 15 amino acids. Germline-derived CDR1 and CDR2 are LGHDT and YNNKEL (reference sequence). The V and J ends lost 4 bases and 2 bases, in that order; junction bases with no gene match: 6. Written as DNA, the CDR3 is TGTGCCAGCAGCCCAACCGGGACAGGGCCCTACGAGCAGTACTTC. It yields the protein CASSPTGTGPYEQYF.

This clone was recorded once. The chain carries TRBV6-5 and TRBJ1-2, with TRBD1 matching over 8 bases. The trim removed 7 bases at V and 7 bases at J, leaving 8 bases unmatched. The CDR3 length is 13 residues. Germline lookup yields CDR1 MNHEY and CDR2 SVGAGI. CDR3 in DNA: TGTGCCAGCACCCCGACAGGGGCCCGTGGCTACACCTTC. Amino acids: CASTPTGARGYTF.

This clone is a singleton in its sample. DNA for the CDR3: TGTGCCAGCAGTTTTCGGGGGGAGGTAAACACTGAAGCTTTCTTT. This codes for CASSFRGEVNTEAFF. The V call is TRBV28, the J call TRBJ1-1; weak D call: TRBD1 (5 bases). The CDR3 loop spans 15 amino acids. V lost 3 bases, J lost 2 bases, and 13 bases lay in between. Looked up from germline, CDR1 is MDHEN and CDR2 is SYDVKM.

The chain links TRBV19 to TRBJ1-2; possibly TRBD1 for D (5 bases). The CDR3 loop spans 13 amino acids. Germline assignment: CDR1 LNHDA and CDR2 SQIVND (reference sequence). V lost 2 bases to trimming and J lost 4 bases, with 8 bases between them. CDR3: CASSISTAYGYTF. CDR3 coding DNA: TGTGCCAGTAGTATATCGACAGCCTATGGCTACACCTTC. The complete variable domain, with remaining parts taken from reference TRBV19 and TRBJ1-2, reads DGGITQSPKYLFRKEGQNVTLSCEQNLNHDAMYWYRQDPGQGLRLIYYSQIVNDFQKGDIAEGYSVSREKKESFPLTVTSAQKNPTAFYLCASSISTAYGYTFGSGTRLTVV.

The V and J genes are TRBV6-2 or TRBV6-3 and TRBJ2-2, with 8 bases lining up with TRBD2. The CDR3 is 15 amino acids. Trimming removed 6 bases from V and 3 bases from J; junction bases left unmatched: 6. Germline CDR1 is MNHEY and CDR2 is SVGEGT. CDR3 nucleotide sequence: TGTGCCAGCAGCCCGGGACTAGTAGACACCGGGGAGCTGTTTTTT. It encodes CASSPGLVDTGELFF.

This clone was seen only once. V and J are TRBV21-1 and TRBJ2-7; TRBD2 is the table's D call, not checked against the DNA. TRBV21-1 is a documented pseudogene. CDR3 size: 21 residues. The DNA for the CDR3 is TGTGCCAGCAGCAAAGCCTTCCAGGAGGAACTAGCGGGGGGGCCCTTCTACGAGCAGTACTTC. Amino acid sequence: CASSKAFQEELAGGPFYEQYF.

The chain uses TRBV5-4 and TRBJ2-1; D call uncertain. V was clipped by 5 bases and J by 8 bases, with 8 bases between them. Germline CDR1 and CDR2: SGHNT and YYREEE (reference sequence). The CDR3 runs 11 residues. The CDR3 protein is CASRLNDEQFF. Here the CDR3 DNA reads TGTGCCAGCAGGTTAAATGATGAGCAGTTCTTC.

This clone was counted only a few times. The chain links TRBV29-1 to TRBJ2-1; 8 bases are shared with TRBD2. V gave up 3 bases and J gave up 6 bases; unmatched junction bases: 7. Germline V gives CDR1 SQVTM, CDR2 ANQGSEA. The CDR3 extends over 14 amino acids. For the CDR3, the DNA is TGCAGCGTTGACCGAGCGGGAGAGGGCAATGAGCAGTTCTTC. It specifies CSVDRAGEGNEQFF.

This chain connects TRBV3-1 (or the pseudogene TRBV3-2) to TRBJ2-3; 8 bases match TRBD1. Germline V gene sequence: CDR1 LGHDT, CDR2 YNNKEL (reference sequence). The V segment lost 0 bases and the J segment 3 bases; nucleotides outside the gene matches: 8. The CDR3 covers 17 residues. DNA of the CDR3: TGTGCCAGCAGCCAAGACCACAGGGGGGCCGCAACAGATACGCAGTATTTT. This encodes CASSQDHRGAATDTQYF.

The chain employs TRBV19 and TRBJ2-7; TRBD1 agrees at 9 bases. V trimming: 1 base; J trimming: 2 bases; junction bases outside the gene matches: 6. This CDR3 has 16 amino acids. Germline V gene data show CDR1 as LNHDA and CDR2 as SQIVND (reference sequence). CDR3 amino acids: CASSIGPGTGTYEQYF. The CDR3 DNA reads TGTGCCAGTAGTATAGGCCCCGGGACAGGGACCTACGAGCAGTACTTC.

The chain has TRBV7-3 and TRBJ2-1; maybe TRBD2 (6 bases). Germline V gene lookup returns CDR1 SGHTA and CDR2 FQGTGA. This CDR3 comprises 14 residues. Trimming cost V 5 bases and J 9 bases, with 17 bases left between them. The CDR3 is CASSLLGGEFEQFF. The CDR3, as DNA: TGTGCCAGCAGCCTCCTAGGAGGGGAGTTTGAGCAGTTCTTC.

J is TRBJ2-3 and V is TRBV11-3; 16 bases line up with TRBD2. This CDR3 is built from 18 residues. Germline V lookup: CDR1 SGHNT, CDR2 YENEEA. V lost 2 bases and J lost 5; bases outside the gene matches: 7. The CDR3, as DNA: TGTGCCAGCAGCTTATCCGGGACTAGCGGGGGGGCGAGAGATACGCAGTATTTT. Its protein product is CASSLSGTSGGARDTQYF.

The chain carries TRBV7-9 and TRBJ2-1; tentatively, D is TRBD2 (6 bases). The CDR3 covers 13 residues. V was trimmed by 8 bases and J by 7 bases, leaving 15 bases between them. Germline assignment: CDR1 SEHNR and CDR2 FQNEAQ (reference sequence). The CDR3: CASEGTRTNEQFF. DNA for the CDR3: TGTGCCAGCGAAGGGACTCGCACAAATGAGCAGTTCTTC.